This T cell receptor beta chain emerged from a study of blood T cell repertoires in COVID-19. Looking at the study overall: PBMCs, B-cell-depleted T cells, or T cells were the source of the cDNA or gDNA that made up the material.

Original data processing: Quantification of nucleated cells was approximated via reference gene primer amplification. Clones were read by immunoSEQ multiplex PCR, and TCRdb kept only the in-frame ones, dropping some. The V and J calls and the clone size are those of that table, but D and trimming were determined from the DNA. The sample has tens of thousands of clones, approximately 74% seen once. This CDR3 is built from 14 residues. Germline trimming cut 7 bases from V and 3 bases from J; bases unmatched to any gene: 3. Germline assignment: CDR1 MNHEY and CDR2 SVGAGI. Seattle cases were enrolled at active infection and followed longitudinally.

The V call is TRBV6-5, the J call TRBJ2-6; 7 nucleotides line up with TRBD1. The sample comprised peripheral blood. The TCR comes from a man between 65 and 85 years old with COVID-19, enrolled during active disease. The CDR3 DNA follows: TGTGCCAGCAACAGGGGCAGTGGGGCCAACGTCCTGACTTTC. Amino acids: CASNRGSGANVLTF.